The present TCR beta chain was sequenced within a study of cytomegalovirus exposure and HLA in healthy donors. With regard to this clone: Its antigen is undetermined.

The study, taken as a whole, reports: V- and J-gene trimming in TCR beta was tied to a missense DCLRE1C variant by an analysis performed later. A reported reduction in N-insertions relative to the approximately 640-donor mean was seen in an Asian-associated ancestry cluster in a later analysis.

V was pared by 4 bases and J by 2 bases, with 5 bases of the junction left unmatched. The germline gives CDR1 LGHNA, CDR2 YSLEER. The CDR3 loop spans 14 amino acids. PCR was performed using 60 Vbeta and 13 Jbeta primers. In the authors' workflow: It was a later analysis that counted tens of millions of unique TCR beta chains, of which some 10 million were shared. Sequenced by immunoSEQ multiplex PCR; TCRdb stores in-frame clones only, minus some. V, J and clone size were drawn from that table, and D and trimming were deduced from the DNA. Among roughly 200,000 clones listed, 75% to 85% were seen once. The donors gave bone marrow, and they were healthy.

The rearrangement joins TRBV4-3 to TRBJ2-7; TRBD1 agrees at 7 bases. This receptor was obtained from a boy aged 10-17 years in good health and CMV-seronegative. What was sequenced was PBMCs. In nucleotides, the CDR3 is TGCGCCAGCAGCCCTAGGACAGGACCCTACGAGCAGTACTTC. It is translated as CASSPRTGPYEQYF.